This T cell receptor (beta chain) emerged from a study of brain T cells in children with intractable seizures (dated by TCRdb to the early 2020s). For context, the study as a whole: As a first screen for immune gene transcripts, resected brain tissue from about 58 pediatric epilepsy surgery cases was run on a NanoString immunology panel. About 65% of the 12 selected surgery cases also had pre-surgery blood sequenced, which left four cases with brain tissue only. Broad study findings and their caveats: Viral specificity was inferred only from CDR3 sequence similarity, and patients' HCMV serostatus was unknown. Because sequencing depth differed between pre- and post-surgery blood, the absence of clones from the pre-surgery sample may reflect undersampling.

As for this clone: Its cognate antigen has yet to be identified. The input lacks base qualities; no much larger clone sits a single base away. Other DNA sequences in this specimen translate into the identical CDR3.

This specimen's time point label, interpreted: blood from clinic visit 5 months post-surgery; TSC patient then seizure free. The surgery cases showing the highest brain T cell transcript signatures were chosen for TCR beta chain sequencing of brain tissue and, when available, of blood. Before surgery, the patients had been given at least one anti-epileptic drug. The TCR-sequenced patients were children whose drug-resistant epilepsy was caused by tuberous sclerosis complex, focal cortical dysplasia, Rasmussen encephalitis or hemimegalencephaly. The Monarch genomic DNA purification kit was used to extract bulk genomic DNA from unsorted brain tissue and from whole blood. V is pared back by 1 base and J by 4 bases, with 4 bases lying between the germline termini. The CDR3 numbers 12 residues from cysteine through phenylalanine. The kept DNA is CDR3 alone, 36 bases in frame from the first base. Based on the germline V gene, the CDR1 and CDR2 sequences are MGHDK and SYGVNS.

TCR beta chain sequences were generated from genomic DNA using the immunoSEQ assay. The study's processing was this. CDR3 sequences not starting with the conserved framework cysteine at position 104 were manually removed. To get clonality, the normalized Shannon's Diversity Index was subtracted from one, giving values from 0 (maximal diversity) to 1 (oligoclonal). Chi-squared comparison-of-proportions tests assessed whether the same CDR3 differed in frequency between samples, such as brain versus blood. Public clonotypes were identified through searches of immuneACCESS, and similarity to known antiviral clonotypes was evaluated with the VDJdb browser. Not all clones reach the TCRdb copy of this immuneACCESS table, which keeps in-frame sequences only. Checked studies attribute under half of the gap to unresolved V genes and leave the rest unexplained. The DNA gave D and trimming, while V, J and clone size come from that table. In all, the sample holds under 400,000 clones, and over 90% of those were seen once. The ten largest clones capture roughly 6% of the sample.

The V gene is TRBV25-1 and the J gene is TRBJ1-2; the D gene assignment is ambiguous. The input for sequencing was peripheral blood, taken around 5 months after surgery. The receptor was derived from a boy under two years old with tuberous sclerosis and intractable seizures. The CDR3 sequence is CASSESGYGYTF. The sequence in DNA is TGTGCCAGCAGTGAATCAGGCTATGGCTACACCTTC.